Below, one T cell receptor (beta chain) is given with its context. Its antigen specificity is not known. One base away there is no much larger clone; base qualities are not given. The CDR3 regions of human TCRbeta chains were analyzed by immunosequencing. As for the original processing: Repertoire TCRs were matched against a reference library of SARS-CoV-2-specific TCRs generated with the MIRA antigen-specificity platform. Breadth was defined as the fraction of unique TCRs that were SARS-CoV-2-associated. Depth was defined as the fraction of total T cells that were SARS-CoV-2-associated. Using the MIRA data, each spike-specific TCR was assigned both to the spike region to which the TCR was reactive and to a CD4 or CD8 class. Log10-transformed breadth and depth values were compared by one-way ANOVA with Sidak's multiple comparisons tests. TCRdb took this table from immuneACCESS and kept in-frame rearrangements with V and J called. Such tables lack part of the clones; where checked against another copy, unresolved V genes explain under half of the gap, and the rest is unexplained. V, J and clone size were drawn from that table, and D and trimming were deduced from the DNA. In this sample the table shows some 83,000 clones, around 88% of which occur a single time. 8.7% of the sample is taken by the ten largest.

Read against the paper, the sample's time point label means: baseline before first vaccination. Samples from vaccinated people were obtained from the UK trials COV001 and COV002, which included a single-blind randomized controlled phase 2/3 trial of AZD1222 (ChAdOx1 nCoV-19) in healthy adults. Trial participant PBMC samples were collected at day 0 and day 28 after the second dose for TCRbeta chain sequencing. These data belong to a study of T cell responses to AZD1222 COVID-19 vaccine (TCRdb year 2021). In the study overall: AZD1222 recipients with second doses at about 4 weeks or about 12 weeks were pooled, because spike-specific TCR depth and breadth did not differ between schedules. A total of approximately 240 trial participants underwent TCR sequencing, of whom 207 received two doses of AZD1222 and 26 received two doses of the MenACWY control vaccine. Trial participants were enrolled into age subgroups of 18-55, 56-69 and 70-plus years, which contained roughly 140, 27 and 60 TCR-sequenced participants, respectively. Paper-wide results and their limitations: The 56-69-year group was small, and its depth increase did not reach significance, likely because of low power. Conclusions about previously exposed vaccinees are limited because only six or seven AZD1222 recipients were SARS-CoV-2 seropositive at baseline. The vaccine-associated CD4 TCRs covered the entire spike protein, and the dominant responses fell in regions 160-218 and 743-854. Reportedly, almost half of the unique spike-specific TCRs recognized epitopes lying outside the regions that are mutated in the B.1.351 and B.1.1.7 variants. Because no samples from the day 14 peak response were available, repertoires could be characterized only after the peak T cell response. Most participants were white British and females outnumbered males, and the authors suggested that clonal diversity may have been underestimated. Spike-specific TCR breadth and depth rose significantly after two AZD1222 doses compared with day 0 and with MenACWY recipients.

Based on the germline V gene, the CDR1 and CDR2 sequences are LGHNT and FRNRAP. The germline ends are 12 bases apart after V is trimmed by 0 bases and J by 1 base. Inclusive of the bounding cysteine and phenylalanine, the CDR3 is 16 residues long. Just CDR3 DNA is preserved here, 48 bases in frame from base 1. The chain uses TRBV12-5 and TRBJ2-5; the D element might be TRBD1 or TRBD2, as each aligns at 6 bases. This receptor was obtained from an adult in good health. Specimen: peripheral blood, collected on day 0 of AZD1222 vaccination. The DNA sequence is TGTGCTAGTGGTTTGGTACGGTGGGGGGCCCAAGAGACCCAGTACTTC. Its product reads: CASGLVRWGAQETQYF.